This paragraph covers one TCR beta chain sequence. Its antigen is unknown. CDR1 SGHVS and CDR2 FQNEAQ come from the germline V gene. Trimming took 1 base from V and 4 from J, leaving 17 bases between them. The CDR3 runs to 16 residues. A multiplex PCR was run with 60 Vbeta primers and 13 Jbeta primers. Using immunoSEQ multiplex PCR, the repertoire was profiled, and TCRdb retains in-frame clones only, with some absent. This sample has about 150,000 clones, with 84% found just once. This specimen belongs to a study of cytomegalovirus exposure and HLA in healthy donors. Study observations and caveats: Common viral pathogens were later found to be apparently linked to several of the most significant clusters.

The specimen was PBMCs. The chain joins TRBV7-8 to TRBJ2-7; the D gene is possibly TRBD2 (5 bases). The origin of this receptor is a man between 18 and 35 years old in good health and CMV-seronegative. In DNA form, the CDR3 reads TGTGCCAGCAGCTTAGAGGTGACCCTAGCTAGGTACGAGCAGTACTTC. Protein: CASSLEVTLARYEQYF.